The 10 T cell receptor beta chains reported below all come from one sample, sequenced in a study of T cell responses to AZD1222 COVID-19 vaccine. This table comes from immunoSEQ multiplex PCR, and its TCRdb copy is limited to in-frame clones, with some not included. The sample records tens of thousands of clones, 85% to 90% being singletons. Material: peripheral blood, obtained 28 days after the second AZD1222 dose. These receptors all come from an adult who received the AZD1222 COVID-19 vaccine.

The chain is built from TRBV7-2 and TRBJ2-1; no definite D call. The CDR3 consists of 14 residues. V was trimmed by 8 bases and J by 5 bases, leaving 16 bases between them. In germline, CDR1 is SGHTA, CDR2 FQGNSA. CDR3 residues: CASSNNRGNNEQFF. CDR3 in DNA: TGTGCCAGCTCGAATAATCGAGGAAACAATGAGCAGTTCTTC.

V is TRBV7-2 and J is TRBJ2-5, with D perhaps TRBD1 or TRBD2 (5 bases each). CDR3 size: 15 residues. Deletions cut 3 bases from V and 1 base from J, with 12 bases between. Germline CDR1 and CDR2: SGHTA and FQGNSA. CDR3 protein: CASSFAGTAQETQYF. The CDR3 nucleotides are TGTGCCAGCAGCTTCGCCGGGACGGCCCAAGAGACCCAGTACTTC.

The chain joins TRBV13 to TRBJ2-2, with D hard to call. This CDR3 spans 13 amino acids. Trimming took 5 bases from V and 4 from J, leaving 8 bases between them. Germline CDR1 reads PRHDT; CDR2 reads FYEKMQ (reference sequence). This CDR3 reads CASSPPFTGELFF. CDR3 DNA sequence: TGTGCCAGCAGCCCCCCTTTCACCGGGGAGCTGTTTTTT.

The CDR3 region is CASSPGGIRNTIYF. CDR3 sequence (DNA): TGTGCCAGCAGTCCAGGGGGTATAAGAAACACCATATATTTT. The chain links TRBV11-2 to TRBJ1-3; 7 bases align to TRBD1. The V and J ends lost 6 bases and 5 bases, in that order; junction bases with no gene match: 7. The CDR3 consists of 14 residues. Per germline, CDR1 SGHAT and CDR2 FQNNGV.

The chain is built from TRBV14 and TRBJ1-6; D is undetermined. Germline values: CDR1 SGHDN, CDR2 FVKESK. The CDR3 is 15 residues long. Trimming removed 3 bases from V and 9 bases from J, with 15 bases in between. This chain's CDR3 is CASSHYGQSSSPLHF. The CDR3, as DNA: TGTGCCAGCAGCCACTATGGCCAGTCTTCTTCACCCCTCCACTTT.

V is TRBV15 and J is TRBJ2-1; D ambiguous. This CDR3 spans 16 amino acids. The V end lost 1 base, the J end lost 0 bases, and 10 bases lay between the germline ends. CDR1 is LNHNV and CDR2 is YYDKDF in the germline V gene (reference sequence). The CDR3 sequence is CATSRARQFSYNEQFF. CDR3 coding DNA: TGTGCCACCAGCAGAGCGCGTCAGTTCTCCTACAATGAGCAGTTCTTC.

The gene calls are TRBV7-8 and TRBJ2-1, with 9 positions matching TRBD2. This CDR3 is built from 16 residues. The V and J ends lost 6 bases and 3 bases, in that order; junction bases with no gene match: 9. Germline V gene lookup returns CDR1 SGHVS and CDR2 FQNEAQ. CDR3 bases: TGTGCCAGCAGTAAACCGGGGACTAGCATCTACAATGAGCAGTTCTTC. Its protein is CASSKPGTSIYNEQFF.

This clone was counted a single time. The chain uses TRBV19 and TRBJ2-4; TRBD2 agrees at 16 bases. V lost 5 bases to trimming and J lost 0 bases; unmatched junction nucleotides: 10. From germline, CDR1 is LNHDA and CDR2 SQIVND (reference sequence). The CDR3 is 20 amino acids. CDR3 bases: TGTGCCAGTAGTTTACTGGGACTAGCGGGGGGGCTCCTAGCCAAAAACATTCAGTACTTC. This codes for CASSLLGLAGGLLAKNIQYF. Full variable domain (outside the CDR3, taken from reference TRBV19 and TRBJ2-4): DGGITQSPKYLFRKEGQNVTLSCEQNLNHDAMYWYRQDPGQGLRLIYYSQIVNDFQKGDIAEGYSVSREKKESFPLTVTSAQKNPTAFYLCASSLLGLAGGLLAKNIQYFGAGTRLSVL.

The V gene is TRBV4-1, the J gene TRBJ2-2; TRBD1 agrees at 9 bases. Germline values: CDR1 MGHRA, CDR2 YSYEKL. J was trimmed by 5 bases and V by 4 bases; bases with no gene match: 8. The CDR3 runs 16 residues. CDR3 loop: CASSRGQGLGTGELFF. DNA of the CDR3: TGCGCCAGCAGCCGGGGACAGGGTCTGGGGACCGGGGAGCTGTTTTTT.

Concerning this clone: This CDR3 is also generated by other DNA sequences in the sample. The rearrangement joins TRBV6-5 to TRBJ2-5, with no clear D. Looked up from germline, CDR1 is MNHEY and CDR2 is SVGAGI. The CDR3 is made up of 13 amino acids. The V end lost 0 bases, the J end lost 5 bases, and 7 bases lay between the germline ends. In nucleotides, the CDR3 is TGTGCCAGCAGTTACTCGATTCGGGAGACCCAGTACTTC. It codes for CASSYSIRETQYF.